This T cell receptor beta chain stems from a study of T-cell memory formation after mild COVID-19. General study findings and limits: Contracting clones from day 15 to 85 showed balanced CD4/CD8; later expanders favored CD4+.

V trimming: 4 bases; J trimming: 8 bases; junction bases outside the gene matches: 13. The germline CDR1 and CDR2 sequences are MNHEY and SVGAGI. This CDR3 is 15 amino acids long. Employing constant-segment primers, 5'RACE generated TCR alpha and TCR beta cDNA libraries bearing sample barcodes and UMIs. TCRdb passed the 5' RACE reads through MiXCR, listing each CDR3 protein once. Among about 430,000 distinct CDR3 sequences listed, roughly a quarter were seen once. This clonotype turned up a few times. Its antigen remains unknown. Source material: PBMCs or a T cell subset sorted from them (not recorded which). V and J are TRBV6-5 and TRBJ1-2; 7 nucleotides match TRBD1. The source is an adult woman who had mild COVID-19 (a few samples of this study predate the infection). Cell type and time point are not known. CDR3 in amino acids: CASSSLLTGPGGYTF. In nucleotides, the CDR3 is TGTGCCAGCAGTTCCCTCCTGACAGGGCCAGGCGGCTACACCTTC.